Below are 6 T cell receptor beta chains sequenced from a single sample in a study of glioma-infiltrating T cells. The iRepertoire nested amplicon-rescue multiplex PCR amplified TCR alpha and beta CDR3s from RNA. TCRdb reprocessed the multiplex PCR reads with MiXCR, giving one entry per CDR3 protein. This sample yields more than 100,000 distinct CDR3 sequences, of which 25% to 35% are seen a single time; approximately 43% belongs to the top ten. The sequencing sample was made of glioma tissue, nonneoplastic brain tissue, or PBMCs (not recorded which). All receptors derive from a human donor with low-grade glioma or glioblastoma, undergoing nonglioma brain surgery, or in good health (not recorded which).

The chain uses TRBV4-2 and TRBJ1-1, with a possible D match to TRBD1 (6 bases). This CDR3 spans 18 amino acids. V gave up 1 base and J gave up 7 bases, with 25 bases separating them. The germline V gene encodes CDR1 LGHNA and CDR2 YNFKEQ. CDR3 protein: CASSQAGYSGGAEGEAFF. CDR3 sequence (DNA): TGTGCCAGCAGCCAAGCTGGGTACAGCGGGGGGGCAGAAGGTGAAGCTTTCTTT.

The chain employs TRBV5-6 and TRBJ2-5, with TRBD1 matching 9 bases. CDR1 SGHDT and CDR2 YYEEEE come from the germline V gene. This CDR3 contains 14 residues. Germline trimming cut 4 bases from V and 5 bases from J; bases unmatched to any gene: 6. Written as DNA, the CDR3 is TGTGCCAGCAGCCGGACAGGGGTTTTGGAGACCCAGTACTTC. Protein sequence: CASSRTGVLETQYF.

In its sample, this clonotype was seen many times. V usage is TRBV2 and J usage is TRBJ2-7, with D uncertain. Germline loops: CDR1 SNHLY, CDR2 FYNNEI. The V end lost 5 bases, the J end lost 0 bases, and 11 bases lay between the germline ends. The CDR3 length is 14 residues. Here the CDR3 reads CASSSTLSSYEQYF. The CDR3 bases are TGTGCCAGCAGTAGTACTTTAAGCTCCTACGAGCAGTACTTC.

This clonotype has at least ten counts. CDR3 DNA sequence: TGCAGTGCTACCTCTTTCAGGGGAGGCTCCTACAATGAGCAGTTCTTC. Amino acid sequence: CSATSFRGGSYNEQFF. V gene TRBV20-1 combines with J gene TRBJ2-1; D tentatively reads TRBD1 or TRBD2 (6 bases each). Between the trimmed V and J ends, which lost 4 bases and 0 bases, there was a span of 16 bases. Germline assignment: CDR1 DFQATT and CDR2 SNEGSKA (reference sequence). The CDR3 length is 16 residues.

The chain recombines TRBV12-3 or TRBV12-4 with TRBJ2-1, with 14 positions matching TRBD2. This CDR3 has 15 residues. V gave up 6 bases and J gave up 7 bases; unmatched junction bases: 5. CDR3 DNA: TGTGCCAGCAGGGTGGGGACTAGCGGGGGAAATGAGCAGTTCTTC. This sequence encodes CASRVGTSGGNEQFF.

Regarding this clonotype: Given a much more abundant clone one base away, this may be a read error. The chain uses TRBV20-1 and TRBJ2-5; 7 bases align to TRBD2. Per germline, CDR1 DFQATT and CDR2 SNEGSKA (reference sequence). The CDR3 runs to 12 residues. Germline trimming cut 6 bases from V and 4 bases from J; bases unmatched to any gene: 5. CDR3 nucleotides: TGCAGTGCGCAGGCTAGCGGAGAGACCCAGTACTTC. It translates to CSAQASGETQYF.